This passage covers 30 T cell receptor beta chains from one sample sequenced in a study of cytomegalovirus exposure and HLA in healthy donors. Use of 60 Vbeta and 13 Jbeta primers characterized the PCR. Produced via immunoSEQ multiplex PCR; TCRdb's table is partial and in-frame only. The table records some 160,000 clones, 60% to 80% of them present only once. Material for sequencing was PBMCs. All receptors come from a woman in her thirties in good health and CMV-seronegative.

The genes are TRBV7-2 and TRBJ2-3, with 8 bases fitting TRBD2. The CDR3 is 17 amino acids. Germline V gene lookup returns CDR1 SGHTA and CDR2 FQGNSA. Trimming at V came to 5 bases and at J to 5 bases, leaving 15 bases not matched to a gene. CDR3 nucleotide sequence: TGTGCCAGCAGCCCCGGATCTAGAGCGGGGGAAAGAGATACGCAGTATTTT. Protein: CASSPGSRAGERDTQYF. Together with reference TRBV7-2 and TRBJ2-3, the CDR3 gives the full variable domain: GAGVSQSPSNKVTEKGKDVELRCDPISGHTALYWYRQSLGQGLEFLIYFQGNSAPDKSGLPSDRFSAERTGGSVSTLTIQRTQQEDSAVYLCASSPGSRAGERDTQYFGPGTRLTVL.

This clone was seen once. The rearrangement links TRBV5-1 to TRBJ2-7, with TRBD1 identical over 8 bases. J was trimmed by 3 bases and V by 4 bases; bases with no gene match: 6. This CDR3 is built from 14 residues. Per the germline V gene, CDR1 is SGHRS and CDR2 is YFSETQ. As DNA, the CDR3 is TGCGCCAGCAGCCGGGGGACAGGCGGCTACGAGCAGTACTTC. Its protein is CASSRGTGGYEQYF.

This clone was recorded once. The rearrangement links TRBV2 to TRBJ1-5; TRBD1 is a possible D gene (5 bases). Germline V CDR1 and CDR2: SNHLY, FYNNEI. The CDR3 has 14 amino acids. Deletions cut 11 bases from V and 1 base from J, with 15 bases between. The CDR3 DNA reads TGTGCCGGCGATACCCGGGGGAGCAATCAGCCCCAGCATTTT. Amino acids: CAGDTRGSNQPQHF.

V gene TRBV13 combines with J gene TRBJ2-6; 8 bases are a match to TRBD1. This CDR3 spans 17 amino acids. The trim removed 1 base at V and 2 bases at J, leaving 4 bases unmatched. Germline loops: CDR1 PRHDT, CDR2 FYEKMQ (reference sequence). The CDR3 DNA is TGTGCCAGCAGCTTAGAAACAGGGGGTACTGGGGCCAACGTCCTGACTTTC. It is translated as CASSLETGGTGANVLTF.

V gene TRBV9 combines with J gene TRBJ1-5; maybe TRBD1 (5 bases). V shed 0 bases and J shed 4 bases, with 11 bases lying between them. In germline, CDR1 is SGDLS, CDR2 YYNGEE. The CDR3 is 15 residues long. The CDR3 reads CASSVGNRLNQPQHF. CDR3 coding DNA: TGTGCCAGCAGCGTAGGTAACAGGCTAAATCAGCCCCAGCATTTT. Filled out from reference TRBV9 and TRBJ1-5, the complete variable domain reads DSGVTQTPKHLITATGQRVTLRCSPRSGDLSVYWYQQSLDQGLQFLIQYYNGEERAKGNILERFSAQQFPDLHSELNLSSLELGDSALYFCASSVGNRLNQPQHFGDGTRLSIL.

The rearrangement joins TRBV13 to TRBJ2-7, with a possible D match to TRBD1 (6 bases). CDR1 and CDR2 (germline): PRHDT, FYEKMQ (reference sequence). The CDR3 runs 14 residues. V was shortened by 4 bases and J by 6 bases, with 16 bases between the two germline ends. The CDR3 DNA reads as TGTGCCAGCAGCTCGACAGGATTCCGCGGCGAGCAGTACTTC. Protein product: CASSSTGFRGEQYF.

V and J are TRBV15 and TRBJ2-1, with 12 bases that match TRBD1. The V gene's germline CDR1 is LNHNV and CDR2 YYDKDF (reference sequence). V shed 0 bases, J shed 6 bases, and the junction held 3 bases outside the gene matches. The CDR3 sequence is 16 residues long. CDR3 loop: CATSRDRDRGLNEQFF. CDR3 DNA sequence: TGTGCCACCAGCAGAGATCGGGACAGGGGGCTCAATGAGCAGTTCTTC. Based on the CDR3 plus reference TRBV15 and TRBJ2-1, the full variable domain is DAMVIQNPRYQVTQFGKPVTLSCSQTLNHNVMYWYQQKSSQAPKLLFHYYDKDFNNEADTPDNFQSRRPNTSFCFLDIRSPGLGDTAMYLCATSRDRDRGLNEQFFGPGTRLTVL.

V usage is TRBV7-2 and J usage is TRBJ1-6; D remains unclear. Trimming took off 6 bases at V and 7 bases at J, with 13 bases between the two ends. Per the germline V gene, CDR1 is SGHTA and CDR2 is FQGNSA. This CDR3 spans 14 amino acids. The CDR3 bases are TGTGCCAGCAGTCCCGGTTCGTGGAATTCACCCCTCCACTTT. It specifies CASSPGSWNSPLHF.

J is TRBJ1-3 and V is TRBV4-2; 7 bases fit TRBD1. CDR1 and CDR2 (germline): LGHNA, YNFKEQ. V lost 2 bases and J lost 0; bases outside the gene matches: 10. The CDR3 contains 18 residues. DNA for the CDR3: TGTGCCAGCAGCCAATATCACCGGGACAGCTACTCTGGAAACACCATATATTTT. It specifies CASSQYHRDSYSGNTIYF.

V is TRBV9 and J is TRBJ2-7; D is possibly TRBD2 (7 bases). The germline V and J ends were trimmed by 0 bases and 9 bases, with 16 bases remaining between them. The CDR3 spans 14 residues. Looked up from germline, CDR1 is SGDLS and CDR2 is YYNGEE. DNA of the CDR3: TGTGCCAGCAGCGTAGATGCGGGGGCAAATTTGCAGTACTTC. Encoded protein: CASSVDAGANLQYF.

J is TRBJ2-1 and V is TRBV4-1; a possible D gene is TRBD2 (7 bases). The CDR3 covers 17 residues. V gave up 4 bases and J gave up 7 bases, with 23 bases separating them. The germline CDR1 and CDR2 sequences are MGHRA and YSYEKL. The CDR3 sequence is CASSLAEGGGRGNEQFF. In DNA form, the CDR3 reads TGCGCCAGCAGCCTGGCTGAGGGGGGGGGCCGTGGGAATGAGCAGTTCTTC.

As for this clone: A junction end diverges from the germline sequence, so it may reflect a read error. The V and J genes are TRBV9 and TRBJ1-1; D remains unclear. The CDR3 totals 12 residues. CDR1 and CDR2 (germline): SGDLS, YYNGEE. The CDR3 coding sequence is TGTGCCAGCAGTGTAGGTTTGACTGAGGCTTTCTTT. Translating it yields CASSVGLTEAFF.

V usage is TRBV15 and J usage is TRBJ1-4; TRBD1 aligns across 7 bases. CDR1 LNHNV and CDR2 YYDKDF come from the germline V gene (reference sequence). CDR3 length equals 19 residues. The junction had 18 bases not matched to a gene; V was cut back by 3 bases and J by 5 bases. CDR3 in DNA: TGTGCCACCAGCAGGTCTCTCGACAGGGCTAATTTTCGGAATGAAAAACTGTTTTTT. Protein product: CATSRSLDRANFRNEKLFF. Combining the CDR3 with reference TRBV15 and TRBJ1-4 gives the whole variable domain DAMVIQNPRYQVTQFGKPVTLSCSQTLNHNVMYWYQQKSSQAPKLLFHYYDKDFNNEADTPDNFQSRRPNTSFCFLDIRSPGLGDTAMYLCATSRSLDRANFRNEKLFFGSGTQLSVL.

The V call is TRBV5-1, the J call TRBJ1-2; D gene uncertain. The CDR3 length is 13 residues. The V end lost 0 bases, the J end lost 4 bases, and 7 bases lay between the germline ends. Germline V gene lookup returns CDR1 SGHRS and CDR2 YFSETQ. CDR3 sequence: CASSLAVSYGYTF. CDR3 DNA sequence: TGCGCCAGCAGCTTGGCGGTCTCCTATGGCTACACCTTC. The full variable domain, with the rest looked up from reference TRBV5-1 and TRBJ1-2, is KAGVTQTPRYLIKTRGQQVTLSCSPISGHRSVSWYQQTPGQGLQFLFEYFSETQRNKGNFPGRFSGRQFSNSRSEMNVSTLELGDSALYLCASSLAVSYGYTFGSGTRLTVV.

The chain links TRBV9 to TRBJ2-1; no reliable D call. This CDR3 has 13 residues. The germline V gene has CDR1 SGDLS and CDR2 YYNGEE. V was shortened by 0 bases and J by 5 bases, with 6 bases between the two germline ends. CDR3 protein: CASSVGPHNEQFF. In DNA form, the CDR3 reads TGTGCCAGCAGCGTAGGGCCTCACAATGAGCAGTTCTTC.

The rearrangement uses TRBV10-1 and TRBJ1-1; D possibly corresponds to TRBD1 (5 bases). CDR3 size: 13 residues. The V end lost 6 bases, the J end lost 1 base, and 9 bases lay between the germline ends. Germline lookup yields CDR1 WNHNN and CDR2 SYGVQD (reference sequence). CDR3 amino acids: CASSLGANTEAFF. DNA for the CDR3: TGCGCCAGCAGCCTAGGGGCGAACACTGAAGCTTTCTTT.

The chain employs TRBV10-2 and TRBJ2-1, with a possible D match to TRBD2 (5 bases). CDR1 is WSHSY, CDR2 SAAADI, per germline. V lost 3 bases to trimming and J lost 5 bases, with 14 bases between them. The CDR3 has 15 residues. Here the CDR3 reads CASSEASPSNNEQFF. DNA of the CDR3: TGCGCCAGCAGTGAAGCTAGCCCTTCCAACAATGAGCAGTTCTTC.

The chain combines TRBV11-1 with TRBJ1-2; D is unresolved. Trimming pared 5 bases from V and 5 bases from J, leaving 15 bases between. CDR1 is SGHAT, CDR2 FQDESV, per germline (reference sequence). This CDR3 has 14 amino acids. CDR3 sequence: CASSRRDFPYGYTF. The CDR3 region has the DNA TGTGCCAGCAGCCGACGGGATTTTCCATATGGCTACACCTTC.

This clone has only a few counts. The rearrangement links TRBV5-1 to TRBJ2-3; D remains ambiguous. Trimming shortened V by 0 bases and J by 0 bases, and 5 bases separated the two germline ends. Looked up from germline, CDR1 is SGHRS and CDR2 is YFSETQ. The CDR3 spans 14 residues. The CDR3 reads CASSLASSTDTQYF. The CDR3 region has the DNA TGCGCCAGCAGCTTGGCCTCGAGCACAGATACGCAGTATTTT. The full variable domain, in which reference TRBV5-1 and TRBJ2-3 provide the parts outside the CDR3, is KAGVTQTPRYLIKTRGQQVTLSCSPISGHRSVSWYQQTPGQGLQFLFEYFSETQRNKGNFPGRFSGRQFSNSRSEMNVSTLELGDSALYLCASSLASSTDTQYFGPGTRLTVL.

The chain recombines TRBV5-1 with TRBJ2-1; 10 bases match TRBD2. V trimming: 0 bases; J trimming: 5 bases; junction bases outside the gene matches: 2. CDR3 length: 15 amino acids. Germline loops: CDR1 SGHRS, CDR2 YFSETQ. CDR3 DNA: TGCGCCAGCAGCTTGGGTCTAGCGGGGGACAATGAGCAGTTCTTC. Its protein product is CASSLGLAGDNEQFF.

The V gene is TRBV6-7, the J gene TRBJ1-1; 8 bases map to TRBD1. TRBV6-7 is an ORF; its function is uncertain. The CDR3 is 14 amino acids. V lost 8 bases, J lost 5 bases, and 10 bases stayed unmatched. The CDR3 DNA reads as TGTGCCAGCTTCTCGCAGGGGGCGCATACTGAAGCTTTCTTT. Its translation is CASFSQGAHTEAFF.

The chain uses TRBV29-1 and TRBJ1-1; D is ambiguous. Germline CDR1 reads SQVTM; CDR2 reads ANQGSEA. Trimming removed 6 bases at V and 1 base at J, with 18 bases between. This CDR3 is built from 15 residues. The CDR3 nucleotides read TGCAGCGTGGGTTACGCGGGGTGGGAGAACACTGAAGCTTTCTTT. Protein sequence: CSVGYAGWENTEAFF.

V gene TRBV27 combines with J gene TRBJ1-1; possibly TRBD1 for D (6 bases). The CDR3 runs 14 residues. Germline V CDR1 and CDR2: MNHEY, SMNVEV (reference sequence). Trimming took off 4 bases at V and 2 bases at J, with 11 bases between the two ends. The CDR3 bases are TGTGCCAGCAGTTCCGCGGACAGAAACACTGAAGCTTTCTTT. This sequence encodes CASSSADRNTEAFF.

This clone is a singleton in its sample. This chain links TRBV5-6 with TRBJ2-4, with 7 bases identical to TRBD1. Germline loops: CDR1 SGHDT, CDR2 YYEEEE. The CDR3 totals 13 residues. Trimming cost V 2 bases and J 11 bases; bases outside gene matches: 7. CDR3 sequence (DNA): TGTGCCAGCAGCTTAGATGACAGGGAGCTTCAGTACTTC. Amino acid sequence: CASSLDDRELQYF.

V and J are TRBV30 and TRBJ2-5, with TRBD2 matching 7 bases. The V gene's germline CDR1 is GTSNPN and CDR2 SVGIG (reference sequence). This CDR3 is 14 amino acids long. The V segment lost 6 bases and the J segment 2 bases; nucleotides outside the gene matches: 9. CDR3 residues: CACTLGLPQETQYF. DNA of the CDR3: TGTGCCTGTACACTGGGACTACCGCAAGAGACCCAGTACTTC. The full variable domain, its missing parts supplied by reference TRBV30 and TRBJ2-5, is SQTIHQWPATLVQPVGSPLSLECTVEGTSNPNLYWYRQAAGRGLQLLFYSVGIGQISSEVPQNLSASRPQDRQFILSSKKLLLSDSGFYLCACTLGLPQETQYFGPGTRLLVL.

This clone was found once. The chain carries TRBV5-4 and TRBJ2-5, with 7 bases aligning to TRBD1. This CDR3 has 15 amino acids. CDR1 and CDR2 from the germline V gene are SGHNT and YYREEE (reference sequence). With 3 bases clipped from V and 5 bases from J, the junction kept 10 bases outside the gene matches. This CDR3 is CASSSDRAVWETQYF. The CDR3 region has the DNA TGTGCCAGCAGCTCCGACAGGGCTGTTTGGGAGACCCAGTACTTC.

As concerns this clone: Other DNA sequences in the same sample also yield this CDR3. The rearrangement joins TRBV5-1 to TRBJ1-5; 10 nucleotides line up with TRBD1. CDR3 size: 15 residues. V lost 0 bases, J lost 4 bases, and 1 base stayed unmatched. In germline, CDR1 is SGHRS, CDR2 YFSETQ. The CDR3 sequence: CASSLGTGGNQPQHF. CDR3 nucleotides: TGCGCCAGCAGCTTGGGGACAGGGGGTAATCAGCCCCAGCATTTT. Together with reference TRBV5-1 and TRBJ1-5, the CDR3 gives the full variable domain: KAGVTQTPRYLIKTRGQQVTLSCSPISGHRSVSWYQQTPGQGLQFLFEYFSETQRNKGNFPGRFSGRQFSNSRSEMNVSTLELGDSALYLCASSLGTGGNQPQHFGDGTRLSIL.

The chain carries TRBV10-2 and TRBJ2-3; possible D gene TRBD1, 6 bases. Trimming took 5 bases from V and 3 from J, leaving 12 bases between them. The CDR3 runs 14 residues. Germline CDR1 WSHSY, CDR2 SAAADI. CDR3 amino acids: CASSHRVGTDTQYF. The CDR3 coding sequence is TGCGCCAGCAGTCACAGGGTCGGGACAGATACGCAGTATTTT.

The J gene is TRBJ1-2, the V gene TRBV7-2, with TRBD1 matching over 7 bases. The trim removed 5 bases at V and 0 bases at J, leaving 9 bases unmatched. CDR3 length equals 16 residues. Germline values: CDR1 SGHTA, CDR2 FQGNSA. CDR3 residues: CASSPRAGQANYGYTF. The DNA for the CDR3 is TGTGCCAGCAGCCCCAGGGCCGGACAGGCTAACTATGGCTACACCTTC.

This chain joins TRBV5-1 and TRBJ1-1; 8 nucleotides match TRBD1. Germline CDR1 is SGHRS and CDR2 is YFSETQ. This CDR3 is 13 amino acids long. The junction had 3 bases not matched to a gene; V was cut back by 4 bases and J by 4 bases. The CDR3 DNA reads TGCGCCAGCAGCCCAGGGGGCCGCACTGAAGCTTTCTTT. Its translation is CASSPGGRTEAFF.